The present entry profiles one T cell receptor beta chain with its context. Its antigen specificity is not known. Base qualities were left out, and no much larger clone turns up one base away. The immunoSEQ Assay, a bias-controlled multiplex PCR, was used to amplify TCRbeta CDR3 regions from genomic DNA. Per the original workflow: Nucleated cell counts per sample were estimated from amplification of reference gene primers within the assay. To quantify the absolute abundance of each unique TCRbeta CDR3 rearrangement, sequence reads were collapsed and filtered. For each sample, productive Simpson clonality was calculated as the square root of Simpson's diversity index across productive rearrangements. This is the immuneACCESS table as TCRdb keeps it, with only in-frame sequences that have V and J called. A part of the clones is gone; compared with another copy, unresolved V genes explain less than half, and the rest is unexplained. That table gives V, J and clone size, and the DNA gave D and trimming. The table for this sample lists roughly 190,000 clones; around 83% of them were counted only once. Clones ranked in the top ten supply roughly 2.9% of the sample.

The germline ends are 9 bases apart after V is trimmed by 0 bases and J by 4 bases. The CDR3 spans 14 residues, from the cysteine through the phenylalanine. Left in the record is the CDR3 DNA by itself, 42 bases read in frame from the first base. Looking up the germline V gene yields CDR1 ENHRY and CDR2 SYGVKD. The collaborating institutions used their own protocols to collect whole blood in K2EDTA tubes. For TCRbeta analysis, collaborators shipped samples as frozen whole blood, isolated PBMCs, or DNA extracted from either of those sample types. These data are taken from a study of blood T cell repertoires in COVID-19 (dated by TCRdb to 2018 to 2020). A note on the overall study: Samples covering the acute and convalescent phases of COVID-19 were provided by collaborators in the United States, Italy and Spain. The repertoires were released in a freely available public database intended as a resource for research on the immune response to SARS-CoV-2. Subjects who had been exposed to COVID-19, were actively infected with it, or had recovered from it provided the deeply sampled blood TCRbeta repertoires that made up the dataset. The material from the prospective study consisted of cDNA or gDNA derived from T cells, B-cell-depleted T cells, or PBMCs. Sample metadata almost always included a de-identified subject ID, COVID-19 status, age in years and sex. The samples were drawn from two sources: the first 160 participants of the ongoing ImmuneRACE study, and some 1,300 subjects contributed by 6 global collaborators. Where available, HLA class I and class II types were obtained from metadata supplied by the sample provider rather than from assay-based typing.

What the research found in general, with its limitations: Clinical and demographic metadata were provided uncurated, with the amount varying by source and participant.

Sequencing input: peripheral blood. The source is a man aged 50-60 years with active or convalescent COVID-19. The V and J segments used are TRBV10-3 and TRBJ1-2; the D gene remains uncertain. The sequenced DNA: TGTGCCATCAGTGAGTCGCGGGCCTCCTATGGCTACACCTTC. It specifies CAISESRASYGYTF.